This T cell receptor (beta chain) was profiled in a study of blood T cell repertoires in COVID-19. Turning to the study itself: From T cells, B-cell-depleted T cells, or PBMCs came the material, which was cDNA or gDNA.

Patients from Seattle were sampled longitudinally, starting during active infection. Germline V lookup: CDR1 SEHNR, CDR2 FQNEAQ (reference sequence). The CDR3 contains 15 residues. J lost 8 bases, V lost 0 bases, and 5 bases had no gene match. Original data processing: Reference gene primer amplification yielded estimated nucleated cell counts. Sequencing used immunoSEQ multiplex PCR; TCRdb keeps in-frame clones, though not all of them. V and J calls plus clone size are reproduced from that table; the DNA served to infer D and trimming. The data show fewer than 350,000 clones, roughly 86% seen once. The chain joins TRBV7-9 to TRBJ1-2; 11 bases map to TRBD1. Sequenced sample: peripheral blood. This TCR was recovered from a man younger than 40 with COVID-19, enrolled during active disease. Here the CDR3 reads CASSLARGQGDGYTF. CDR3 nucleotides: TGTGCCAGCAGCTTAGCGCGGGGACAGGGGGACGGCTACACCTTC. The full variable domain, completed using reference TRBV7-9 and TRBJ1-2, is DTGVSQNPRHKITKRGQNVTFRCDPISEHNRLYWYRQTLGQGPEFLTYFQNEAQLEKSRLLSDRFSAERPKGSFSTLEIQRTEQGDSAMYLCASSLARGQGDGYTFGSGTRLTVV.